This TCR beta chain was recorded in a study of T-cell reconstitution after alpha-beta-depleted transplantation in children. The library targeted TCRbeta and was prepared with unique molecular identifiers. Each CDR3 protein gets one entry after TCRdb re-called the PCR reads with MiXCR. The profile shows hundreds of thousands of distinct CDR3 sequences, about an eighth of them singletons. V was cut by 6 bases and J by 11 bases, with 16 bases left in between. The CDR3 is made up of 13 amino acids. Per the germline V gene, CDR1 is ENHRY and CDR2 is SYGVKD. This clonotype has ten or more counts. Here the sequenced sample was PBMCs, taken before TCRalphabeta/CD19-depleted stem cell transplant. V and J are TRBV10-3 and TRBJ2-2; D gene unclear. The TCR comes from a girl aged 2 to 9 with congenital amegakaryocytic thrombocytopenia, due to receive a stem cell transplant. CDR3 residues: CAISAKEGLELFF. The CDR3 nucleotides read TGTGCCATCAGCGCCAAGGAAGGTTTAGAGCTGTTTTTT.